This TCR beta chain stems from a study of T cell changes during pregnancy in multiple sclerosis. Method: immunoSEQ multiplex PCR; TCRdb's copy keeps in-frame clones and lacks some. The sample records tens of thousands of clones, about 92% being singletons. The CDR3 is 11 residues long. Trimming removed 3 bases from V and 4 bases from J, with 3 bases in between. The germline V gene encodes CDR1 KGHSH and CDR2 LQKENI. The receptor was derived from a female donor in good health, enrolled as a control in a pregnancy study. Sequencing was performed on CD4+ T cells from peripheral blood mononuclear cells, taken after pregnancy. V is TRBV18 and J is TRBJ2-5; D gene uncertain. This chain's CDR3 is CASSPAETQYF. DNA of the CDR3: TGTGCCAGCTCACCGGCAGAGACCCAGTACTTC.